This T cell receptor beta chain came from a study of vaccination and CD4 T cells after COVID-19 (dated by TCRdb to between 2021 and 2024). In terms of the full investigation: Every convalescent patient had a positive nasal swab PCR test for SARS-CoV-2, with mild disease in nine patients and severe disease in one. In the convalescent cohort there were six males and four females, among whom were two Hispanic individuals, seven Caucasians, two Asians and one multiracial person. Participants got two doses of the Pfizer-BioNTech BNT162b2 vaccine (n=8) or two doses of the Moderna mRNA-1273 vaccine (n=2). Post-COVID blood samples from convalescent patients were collected a median of approximately 93 days after diagnosis, with a range of 35 to 161 days. Post-vaccine blood samples were taken a median of about 70 days after the second vaccine dose, with a range of roughly 13 to 250 days. The cultures were stimulated with overlapping spike peptide pools from SARS-CoV-2 and from the common cold coronaviruses HCoV-NL63, HCoV-OC43 and HCoV-229E. As controls, cultures received a CEFX viral epitope pool (the positive control), an HIV-1 Nef peptide pool (the negative control), or no peptide at all. In under twelve COVID-19 convalescent patients and several infection-naive healthy vaccine recipients, researchers compared the spike-specific CD4+ TCR repertoire from before mRNA vaccination with the repertoire from after.

Library generation was performed with PCR. DNA from cultured CD4+ T cells was subjected to TCR sequencing with the Oncomine TCR Beta short-read assay at the Johns Hopkins FTIC core. The QIAamp micro DNA kit was used to extract genomic DNA from the cultured CD4+ T cells. Oncomine TCR Beta libraries from cultured CD4+ T cells were pooled using unique dual indexes and sequenced on an Illumina iSeq 100. The authors' pipeline ran thus. Non-productive sequences were removed, and CDR3s that did not start with C, did not end with F or W, or were shorter than 7 amino acids were discarded. Antigen-specific clonotypes were identified using the MANAFEST web application through comparison of peptide-stimulated wells with reference and other culture wells. An FDR below 0.05, an odds ratio above 5, and a productive frequency above 0.1% in at least two of three replicate wells were required for clones to be considered positive. Clonotypes that were significantly expanded in both SARS-CoV-2 spike wells and at least one common cold coronavirus spike condition were defined as cross-reactive. Similarity between CDR3 sequences was evaluated in R version 3.6.1 using Levenshtein distances (stringdist) and unrooted phylogenetic trees (ape). TCRdb reprocessed the public reads (quality trimming at Q25 with fastp, clone calling with MiXCR) and kept in-frame beta chains. Duplicate CDR3 protein sequences are folded into a single record with the most common DNA and genes. The V and J calls, along with clone size, are taken from TCRdb and not from the paper's own processing. This sample has about 18,000 distinct CDR3 sequences in its table, and 70% of those were observed once. 5.5% of the sample is held by the ten biggest clonotypes.

With respect to this clonotype: Its specific antigen is unknown. No base quality information exists; no much larger clone differs at one position.

What the treatment or condition label conveys for this sample: approximately 9-day PBMC culture with coronavirus spike peptide pools or control peptides (ViraFEST assay). The study used the ViraFEST assay, which expanded antigen-specific T cells with peptide pools and then identified expanded clonotypes by TCR sequencing. The positive SARS-CoV-2 PCR tests of the convalescent patients were dated from March to December 2020, before the Alpha, Beta and Delta variants emerged in the United States. Each well held 2 million to 2.5 million PBMCs cultured with approximately 10 ug/ml peptide pools in IMDM containing approximately 5% human AB serum and roughly 10 IU/ml IL-2. Half of the culture medium was replaced with fresh IL-2-containing medium on days 3 and 7. CD4+ T cells were isolated after around 11 days of culture through negative selection using the EasySep CD4+ T cell isolation kit. Ficoll-Paque Plus gradient centrifugation was used to isolate PBMCs from whole blood, and the isolated PBMCs were then either used fresh or cryopreserved at -140C. Culture conditions were generally each tested in triplicate wells.

Measured from the cysteine to the phenylalanine, the CDR3 is 14 residues long. Only the CDR3 portion is preserved as DNA: 42 bases, with reading frame beginning at the first base. V is cut back by 6 bases and J by 4 bases, with 4 bases in the junction unmatched. As encoded in the germline V gene, CDR1 is MNHNS while CDR2 is SASEGT. The research as a whole found: Of the vaccine-specific clones found in convalescent patients, nearly all (304 of 307) were mono-reactive for SARS-CoV-2 spike instead of being cross-reactive with common cold coronaviruses. Only a relatively small number of convalescent patients were included in the study, and early timepoints following natural infection were not analyzed. In convalescent patients, a median about 86% of post-vaccine SARS-CoV-2-reactive clones were detected only after vaccination, suggesting vaccine-specific priming. The median number of SARS-CoV-2-reactive clonotypes rose from 20 to 25 after infection to 38 after vaccination, but the change was not significant.

The chain links TRBV6-1 with TRBJ1-3, and 9 junctional nucleotides match TRBD1. The sequence derives from a human donor who had recovered from COVID-19. The sequenced sample consisted of CD4+ T cells from blood, cultured in vitro. The CDR3 region has the sequence CASRGDRAGNTIYF. The DNA reads as follows: TGTGCCAGCAGGGGGGACAGGGCCGGAAACACCATATATTTT.